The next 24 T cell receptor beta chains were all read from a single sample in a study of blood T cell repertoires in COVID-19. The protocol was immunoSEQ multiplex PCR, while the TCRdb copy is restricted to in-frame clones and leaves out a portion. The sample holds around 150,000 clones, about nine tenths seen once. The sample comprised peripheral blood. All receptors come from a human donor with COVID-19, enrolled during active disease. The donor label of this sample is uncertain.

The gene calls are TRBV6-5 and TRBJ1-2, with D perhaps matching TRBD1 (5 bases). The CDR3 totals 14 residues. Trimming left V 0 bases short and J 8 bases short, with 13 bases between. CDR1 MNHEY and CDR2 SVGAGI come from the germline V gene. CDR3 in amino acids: CASSYSTQAEGYTF. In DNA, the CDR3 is TGTGCCAGCAGTTACTCGACACAGGCGGAAGGCTACACCTTC.

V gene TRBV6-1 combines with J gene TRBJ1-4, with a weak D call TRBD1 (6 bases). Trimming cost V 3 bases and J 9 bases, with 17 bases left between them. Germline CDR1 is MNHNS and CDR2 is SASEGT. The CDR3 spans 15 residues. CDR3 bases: TGTGCCAGCAGTGACCCTCCCGGGGACAAGAAAAAACTGTTTTTT. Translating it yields CASSDPPGDKKKLFF.

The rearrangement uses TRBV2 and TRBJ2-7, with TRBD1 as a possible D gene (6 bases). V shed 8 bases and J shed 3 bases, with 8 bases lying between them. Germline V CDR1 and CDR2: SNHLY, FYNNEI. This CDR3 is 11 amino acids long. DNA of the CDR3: TGTGCCAGCGGGACACACTACGAGCAGTACTTC. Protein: CASGTHYEQYF.

The CDR3 DNA sequence: TGCGCCAGCAGCCAAGCGGAGGCCAACGGGCCCCAGCATTTT. Translation gives CASSQAEANGPQHF. The chain couples TRBV4-1 to TRBJ1-5; D ambiguous. CDR1 and CDR2 from the germline V gene are MGHRA and YSYEKL. Trimming pared 1 base from V and 9 bases from J, leaving 13 bases between. This CDR3 is built from 14 residues.

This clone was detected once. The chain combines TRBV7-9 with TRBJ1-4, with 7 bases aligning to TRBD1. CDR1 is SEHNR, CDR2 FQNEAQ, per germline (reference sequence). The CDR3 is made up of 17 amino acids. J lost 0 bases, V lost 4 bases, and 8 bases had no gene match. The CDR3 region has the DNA TGTGCCAGCAGCTCCAAGACAGGGTTTGCAACTAATGAAAAACTGTTTTTT. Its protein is CASSSKTGFATNEKLFF.

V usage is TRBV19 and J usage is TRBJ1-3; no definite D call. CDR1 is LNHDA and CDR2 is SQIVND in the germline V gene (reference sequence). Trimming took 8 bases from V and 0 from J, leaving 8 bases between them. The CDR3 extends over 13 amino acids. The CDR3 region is CASAGSSGNTIYF. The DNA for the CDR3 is TGTGCCAGTGCGGGTTCCTCTGGAAACACCATATATTTT.

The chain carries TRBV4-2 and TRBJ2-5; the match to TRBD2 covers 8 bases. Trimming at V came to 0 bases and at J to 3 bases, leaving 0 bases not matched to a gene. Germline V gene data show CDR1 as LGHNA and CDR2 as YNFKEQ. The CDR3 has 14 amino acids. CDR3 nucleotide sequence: TGTGCCAGCAGCCAAGAACTAGCGGAAGAGACCCAGTACTTC. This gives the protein CASSQELAEETQYF.

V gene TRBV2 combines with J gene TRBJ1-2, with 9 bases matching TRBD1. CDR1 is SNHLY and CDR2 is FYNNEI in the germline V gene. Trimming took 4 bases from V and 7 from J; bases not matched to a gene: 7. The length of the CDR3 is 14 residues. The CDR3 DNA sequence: TGTGCCAGCAGTGTCCAAGAGACAGGGGGTGGCTACACCTTC. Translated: CASSVQETGGGYTF.

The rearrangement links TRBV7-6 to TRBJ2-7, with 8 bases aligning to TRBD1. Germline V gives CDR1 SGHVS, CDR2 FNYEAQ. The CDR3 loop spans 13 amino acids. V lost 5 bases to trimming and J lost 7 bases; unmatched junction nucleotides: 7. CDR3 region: CASSPQGAGEQYF. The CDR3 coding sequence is TGTGCCAGCAGCCCGCAGGGGGCGGGGGAGCAGTACTTC.

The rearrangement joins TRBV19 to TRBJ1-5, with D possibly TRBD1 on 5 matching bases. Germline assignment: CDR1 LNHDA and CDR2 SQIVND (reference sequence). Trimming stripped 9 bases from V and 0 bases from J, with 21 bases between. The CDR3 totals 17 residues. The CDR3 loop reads CARASRQILHSNQPQHF. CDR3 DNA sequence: TGTGCCAGGGCCTCGCGACAGATTCTCCATAGCAATCAGCCCCAGCATTTT.

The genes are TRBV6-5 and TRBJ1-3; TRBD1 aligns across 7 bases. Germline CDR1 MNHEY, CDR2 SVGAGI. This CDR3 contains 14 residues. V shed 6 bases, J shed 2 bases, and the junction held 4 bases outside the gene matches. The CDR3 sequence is CASSRQGTGNTIYF. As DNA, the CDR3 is TGTGCCAGCAGCAGACAGGGAACTGGAAACACCATATATTTT.

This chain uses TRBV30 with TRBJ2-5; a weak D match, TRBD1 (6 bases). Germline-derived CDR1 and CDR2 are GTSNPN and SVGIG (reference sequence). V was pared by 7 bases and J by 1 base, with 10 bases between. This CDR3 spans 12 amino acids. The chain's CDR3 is CASQGSQETQYF. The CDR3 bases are TGTGCCTCCCAGGGGTCCCAAGAGACCCAGTACTTC.

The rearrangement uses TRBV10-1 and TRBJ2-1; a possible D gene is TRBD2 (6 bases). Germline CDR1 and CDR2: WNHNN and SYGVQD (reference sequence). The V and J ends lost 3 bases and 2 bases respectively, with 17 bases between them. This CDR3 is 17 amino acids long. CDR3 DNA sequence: TGCGCCAGCAGTGATTCTGCCGGGACTGGGACCTACAATGAGCAGTTCTTC. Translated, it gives CASSDSAGTGTYNEQFF.

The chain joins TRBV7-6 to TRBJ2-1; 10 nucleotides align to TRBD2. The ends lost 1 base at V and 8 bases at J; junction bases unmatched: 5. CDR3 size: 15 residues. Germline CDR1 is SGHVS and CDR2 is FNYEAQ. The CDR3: CASSLGSGGRDEQFF. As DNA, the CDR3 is TGTGCCAGCAGCTTAGGTAGCGGGGGGCGGGATGAGCAGTTCTTC.

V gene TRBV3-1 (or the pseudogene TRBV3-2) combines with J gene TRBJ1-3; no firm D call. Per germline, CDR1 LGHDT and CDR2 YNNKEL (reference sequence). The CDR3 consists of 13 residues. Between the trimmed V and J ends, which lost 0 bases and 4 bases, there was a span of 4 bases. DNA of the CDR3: TGTGCCAGCAGCCAAGACGGGGGAAACACCATATATTTT. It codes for CASSQDGGNTIYF.

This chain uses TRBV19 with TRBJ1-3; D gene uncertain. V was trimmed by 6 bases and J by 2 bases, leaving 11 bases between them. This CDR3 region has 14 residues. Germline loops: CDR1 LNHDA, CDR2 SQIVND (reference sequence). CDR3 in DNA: TGTGCCAGTAGCATCGGGGTTACTGGAAACACCATATATTTT. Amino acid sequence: CASSIGVTGNTIYF.

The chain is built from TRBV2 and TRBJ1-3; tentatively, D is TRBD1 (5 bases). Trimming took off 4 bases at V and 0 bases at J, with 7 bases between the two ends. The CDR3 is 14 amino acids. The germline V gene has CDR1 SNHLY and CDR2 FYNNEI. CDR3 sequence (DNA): TGTGCCAGCAGTGTAGACAGCTCTGGAAACACCATATATTTT. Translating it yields CASSVDSSGNTIYF.

Written as DNA, the CDR3 is TGTGCCAGCAGTTTAGGACGGGGGAATGAGCAGTTCTTC. It specifies CASSLGRGNEQFF. V usage is TRBV12-3 or TRBV12-4 and J usage is TRBJ2-1, with D maybe TRBD2 (6 bases). This CDR3 has 13 residues. Trimming took 1 base from V and 7 from J, leaving 8 bases between them.

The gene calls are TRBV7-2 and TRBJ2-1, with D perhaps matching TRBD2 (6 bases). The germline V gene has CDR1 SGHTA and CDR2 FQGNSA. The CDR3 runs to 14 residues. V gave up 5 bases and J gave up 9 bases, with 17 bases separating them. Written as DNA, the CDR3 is TGTGCCAGCAGCCGGCGGGATTACCGGGGTGAGCAGTTCTTC. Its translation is CASSRRDYRGEQFF.

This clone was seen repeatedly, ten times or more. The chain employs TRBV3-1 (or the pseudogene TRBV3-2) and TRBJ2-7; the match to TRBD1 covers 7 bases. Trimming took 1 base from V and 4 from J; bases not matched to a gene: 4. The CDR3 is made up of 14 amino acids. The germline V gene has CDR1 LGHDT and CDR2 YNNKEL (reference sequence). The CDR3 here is CASSQVGQAYEQYF. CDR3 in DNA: TGTGCCAGCAGCCAAGTAGGACAGGCGTACGAGCAGTACTTC.

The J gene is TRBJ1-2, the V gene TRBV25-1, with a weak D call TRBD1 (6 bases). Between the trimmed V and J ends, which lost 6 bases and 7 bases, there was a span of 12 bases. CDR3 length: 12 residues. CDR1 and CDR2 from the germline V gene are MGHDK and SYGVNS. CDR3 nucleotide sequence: TGTGCCAGCAGGGGGGCTAAGTTTGGCTACACCTTC. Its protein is CASRGAKFGYTF.

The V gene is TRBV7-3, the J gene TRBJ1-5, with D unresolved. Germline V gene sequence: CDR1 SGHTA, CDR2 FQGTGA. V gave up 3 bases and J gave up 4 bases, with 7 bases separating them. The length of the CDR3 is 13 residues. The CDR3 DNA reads TGTGCCAGCAGCTTGGGAGCGAATCAGCCCCAGCATTTT. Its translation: CASSLGANQPQHF.

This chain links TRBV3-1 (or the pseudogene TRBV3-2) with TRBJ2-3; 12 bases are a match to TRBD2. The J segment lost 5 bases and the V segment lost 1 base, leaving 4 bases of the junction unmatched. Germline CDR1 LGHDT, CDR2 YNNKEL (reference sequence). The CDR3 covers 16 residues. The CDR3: CASSQGLAGAVDTQYF. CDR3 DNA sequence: TGTGCCAGCAGCCAAGGACTAGCGGGAGCCGTAGATACGCAGTATTTT.

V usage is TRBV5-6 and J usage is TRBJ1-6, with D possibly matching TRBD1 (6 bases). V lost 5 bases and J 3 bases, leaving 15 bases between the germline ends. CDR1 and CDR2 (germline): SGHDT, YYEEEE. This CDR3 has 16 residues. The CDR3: CASSYYGQIYNSPLHF. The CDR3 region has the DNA TGTGCCAGCAGTTATTACGGACAGATCTATAATTCACCCCTCCACTTT.